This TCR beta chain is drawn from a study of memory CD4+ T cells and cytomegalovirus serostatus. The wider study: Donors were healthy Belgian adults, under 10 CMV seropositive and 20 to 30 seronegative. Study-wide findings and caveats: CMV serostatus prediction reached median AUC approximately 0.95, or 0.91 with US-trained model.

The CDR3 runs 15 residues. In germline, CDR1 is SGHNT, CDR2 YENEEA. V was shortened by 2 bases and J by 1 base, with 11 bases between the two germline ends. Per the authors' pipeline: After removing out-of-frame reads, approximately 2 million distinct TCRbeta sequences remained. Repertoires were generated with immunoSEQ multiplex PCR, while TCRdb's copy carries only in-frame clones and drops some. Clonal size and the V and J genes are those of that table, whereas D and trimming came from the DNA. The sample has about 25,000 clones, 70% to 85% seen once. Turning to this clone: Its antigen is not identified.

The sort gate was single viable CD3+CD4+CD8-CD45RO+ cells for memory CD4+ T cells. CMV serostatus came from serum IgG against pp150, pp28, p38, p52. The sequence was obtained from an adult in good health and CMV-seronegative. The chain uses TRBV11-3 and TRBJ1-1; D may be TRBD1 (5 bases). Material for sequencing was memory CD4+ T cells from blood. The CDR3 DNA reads TGTGCCAGCAGCTTAACCGGGACGGCGAACACTGAAGCTTTCTTT. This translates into CASSLTGTANTEAFF.